These 5 T cell receptor beta chains were sequenced from one sample in a study of control samples from healthy donors and cancer patients. The data were produced by immunoSEQ multiplex PCR, yet TCRdb's version contains in-frame clones alone and is incomplete. The repertoire holds over 200,000 clones, approximately 80% seen once, with 13% in the top ten. Sample: PBMCs. These receptors all come from a woman aged 55-70 years with lung cancer.

The rearrangement uses TRBV6-1 and TRBJ2-7; the D gene is possibly TRBD2 (5 bases). Germline V CDR1 and CDR2: MNHNS, SASEGT. Trimming took off 3 bases at V and 2 bases at J, with 11 bases between the two ends. The CDR3 length is 14 residues. The CDR3 region is CASSDGGITYEQYF. CDR3 in DNA: TGTGCCAGCAGTGATGGAGGCATAACCTACGAGCAGTACTTC.

The CDR3 nucleotides read TGTGCCAGCAGCTTGCCAGGGACAGGGAGTGTCACCGGGGAGCTGTTTTTT. It is translated as CASSLPGTGSVTGELFF. The chain uses TRBV5-4 and TRBJ2-2, with 9 bases aligning to TRBD1. The CDR3 covers 17 residues. V lost 1 base and J lost 4; bases outside the gene matches: 8. Germline CDR1 is SGHNT and CDR2 is YYREEE (reference sequence).

The gene calls are TRBV5-8 and TRBJ2-7; a possible D gene is TRBD1 (6 bases). The V end lost 5 bases, the J end lost 1 base, and 22 bases lay between the germline ends. CDR3 size: 17 residues. CDR1 SGHTS and CDR2 YDEGEE come from the germline V gene. CDR3 coding DNA: TGTGCCAGCAGAGGGGGACCATTACCAGAATTTTCCTACGAGCAGTACTTC. Encoded protein: CASRGGPLPEFSYEQYF.

The rearrangement joins TRBV10-3 to TRBJ2-5; D is undetermined. Per germline, CDR1 ENHRY and CDR2 SYGVKD. The CDR3 covers 13 residues. The germline V and J ends were trimmed by 4 bases and 3 bases, with 9 bases remaining between them. The chain's CDR3 is CAISGRREETQYF. CDR3 bases: TGTGCCATCAGTGGTCGGCGAGAAGAGACCCAGTACTTC.

Worth noting for this clone: Additional DNA sequences in this sample encode the identical CDR3. The V call is TRBV5-4, the J call TRBJ2-3, with 9 bases aligning to TRBD1. The CDR3 loop spans 15 amino acids. Per the germline V gene, CDR1 is SGHNT and CDR2 is YYREEE (reference sequence). V was pared by 3 bases and J by 4 bases, with 6 bases of the junction left unmatched. CDR3 nucleotide sequence: TGTGCCAGCAGCTCGGGACAGGGAGGGGCAGATACGCAGTATTTT. Translating it yields CASSSGQGGADTQYF. The variable domain in full, with the rest retrieved from reference TRBV5-4 and TRBJ2-3, is ETGVTQSPTHLIKTRGQQVTLRCSSQSGHNTVSWYQQALGQGPQFIFQYYREEENGRGNFPPRFSGLQFPNYSSELNVNALELDDSALYLCASSSGQGGADTQYFGPGTRLTVL.